This TCR beta chain was sequenced for a study of shared clonotypes between healthy human individuals. For the study at large: With ages of 18 to 49, the donors were two women and a few men.

Notes on this clone: The antigen remains unidentified.

Study outcomes and limitations: On the whole, naive subsets had larger estimated richness than memory subsets had.

Losses at the gene ends were 4 bases for V and 0 bases for J; bases not matched to a gene: 21. The CDR3 loop spans 21 amino acids. Germline lookup yields CDR1 LGHNA and CDR2 YNFKEQ. Data came from immunoSEQ multiplex PCR; TCRdb stores just in-frame clones and leaves some out. Of 1.6 million or so clones in the sample, around 98.5% are singletons; the top ten hold under 0.45%. This receptor was obtained from a young man in good health. Sample: naive CD4+ T cells sorted from blood. As for subset: CD45RA+ positively selected. V gene TRBV4-2 combines with J gene TRBJ2-1, with 7 nucleotides matching TRBD2. Written as DNA, the CDR3 is TGTGCCAGCAGCCCTGGAAGAAGACTCCCCATCGGCGGGAGCTCCTACAATGAGCAGTTCTTC. Translated, it gives CASSPGRRLPIGGSSYNEQFF.